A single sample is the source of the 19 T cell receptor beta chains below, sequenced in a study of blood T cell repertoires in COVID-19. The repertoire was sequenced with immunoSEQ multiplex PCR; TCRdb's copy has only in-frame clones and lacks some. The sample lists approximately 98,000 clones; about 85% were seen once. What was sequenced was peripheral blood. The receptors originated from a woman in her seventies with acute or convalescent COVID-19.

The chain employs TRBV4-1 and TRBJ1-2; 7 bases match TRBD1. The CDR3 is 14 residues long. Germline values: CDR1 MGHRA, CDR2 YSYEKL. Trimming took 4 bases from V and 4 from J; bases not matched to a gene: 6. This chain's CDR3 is CASSRDRVSYGYTF. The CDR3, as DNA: TGCGCCAGCAGCCGAGACAGGGTTTCCTATGGCTACACCTTC.

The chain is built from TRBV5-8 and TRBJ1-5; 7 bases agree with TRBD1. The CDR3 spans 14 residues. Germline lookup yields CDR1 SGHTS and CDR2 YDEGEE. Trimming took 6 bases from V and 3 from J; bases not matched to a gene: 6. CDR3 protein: CASNRQGVNQPQHF. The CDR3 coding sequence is TGTGCCAGCAACAGACAGGGAGTCAATCAGCCCCAGCATTTT.

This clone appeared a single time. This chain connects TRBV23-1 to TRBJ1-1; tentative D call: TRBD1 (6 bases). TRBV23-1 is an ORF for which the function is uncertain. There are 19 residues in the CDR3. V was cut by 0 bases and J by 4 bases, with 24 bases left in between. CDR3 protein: CASSQSLQGEKRGVTEAFF. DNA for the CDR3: TGCGCCAGCAGTCAATCTTTACAGGGAGAAAAGAGGGGAGTCACTGAAGCTTTCTTT.

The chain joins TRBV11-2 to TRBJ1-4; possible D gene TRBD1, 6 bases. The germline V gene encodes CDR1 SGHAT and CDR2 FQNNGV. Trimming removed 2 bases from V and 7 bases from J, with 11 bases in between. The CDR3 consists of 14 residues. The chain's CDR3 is CASSLRRGGEKLFF. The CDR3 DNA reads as TGTGCCAGCAGCTTACGCAGGGGCGGTGAAAAACTGTTTTTT.

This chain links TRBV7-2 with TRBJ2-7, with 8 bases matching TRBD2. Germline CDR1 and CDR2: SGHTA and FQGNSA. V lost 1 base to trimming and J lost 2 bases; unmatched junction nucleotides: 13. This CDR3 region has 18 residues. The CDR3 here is CASSLVRTSTTTPYEQYF. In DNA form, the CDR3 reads TGTGCCAGCAGCTTAGTTCGGACTAGCACCACAACGCCCTACGAGCAGTACTTC.

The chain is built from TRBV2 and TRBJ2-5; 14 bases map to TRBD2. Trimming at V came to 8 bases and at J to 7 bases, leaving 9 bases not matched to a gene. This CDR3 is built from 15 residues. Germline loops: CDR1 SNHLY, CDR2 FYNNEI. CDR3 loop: CASGTSGGYSGTQYF. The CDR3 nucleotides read TGTGCCAGCGGGACTAGCGGGGGATATAGTGGGACCCAGTACTTC.

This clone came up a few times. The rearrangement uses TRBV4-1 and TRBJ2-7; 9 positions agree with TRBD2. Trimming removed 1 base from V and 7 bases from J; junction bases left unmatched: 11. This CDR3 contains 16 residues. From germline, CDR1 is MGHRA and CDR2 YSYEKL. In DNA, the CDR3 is TGCGCCAGCAGCCAAGCGACTGGCGGGAGGGAGAAGGAGCAGTACTTC. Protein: CASSQATGGREKEQYF.

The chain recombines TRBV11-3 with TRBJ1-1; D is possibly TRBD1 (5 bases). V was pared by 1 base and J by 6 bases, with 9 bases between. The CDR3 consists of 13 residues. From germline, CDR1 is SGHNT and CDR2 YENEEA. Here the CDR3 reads CASSLVGGAEAFF. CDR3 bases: TGTGCCAGCAGCTTAGTCGGAGGGGCTGAAGCTTTCTTT. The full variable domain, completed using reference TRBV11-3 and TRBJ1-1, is EAGVVQSPRYKIIEKKQPVAFWCNPISGHNTLYWYLQNLGQGPELLIRYENEEAVDDSQLPKDRFSAERLKGVDSTLKIQPAELGDSAVYLCASSLVGGAEAFFGQGTRLTVV.

Written as DNA, the CDR3 is TGCAGCGGCCTCCTACAGGGCGGTCACATTCAGTACTTC. Amino acids: CSGLLQGGHIQYF. The J gene is TRBJ2-4, the V gene TRBV29-1, with a weak D call TRBD1 (6 bases). CDR1 is SQVTM and CDR2 is ANQGSEA in the germline V gene. The V end lost 7 bases, the J end lost 8 bases, and 18 bases lay between the germline ends. The CDR3 contains 13 residues.

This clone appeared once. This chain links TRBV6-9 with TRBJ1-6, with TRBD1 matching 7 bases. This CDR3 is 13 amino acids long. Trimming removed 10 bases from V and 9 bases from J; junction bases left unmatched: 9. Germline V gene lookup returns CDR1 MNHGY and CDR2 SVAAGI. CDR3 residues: CAIPTGEASPLHF. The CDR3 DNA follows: TGTGCCATTCCAACAGGGGAAGCTTCACCCCTCCACTTT.

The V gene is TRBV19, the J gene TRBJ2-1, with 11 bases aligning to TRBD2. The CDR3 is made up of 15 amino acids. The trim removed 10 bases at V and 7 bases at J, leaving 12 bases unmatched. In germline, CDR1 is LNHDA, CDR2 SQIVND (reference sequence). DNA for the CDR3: TGTGCCACCGGGGGACTAGCGGTCCCTGGGAATGAGCAGTTCTTC. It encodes CATGGLAVPGNEQFF.

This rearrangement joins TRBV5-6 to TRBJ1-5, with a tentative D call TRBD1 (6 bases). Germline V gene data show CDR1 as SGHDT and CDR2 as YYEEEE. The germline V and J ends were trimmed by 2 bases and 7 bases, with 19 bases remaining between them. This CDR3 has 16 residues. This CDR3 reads CASSFGGLDLRQPQHF. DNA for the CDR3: TGTGCCAGCAGCTTTGGGGGCCTGGACCTTCGCCAGCCCCAGCATTTT.

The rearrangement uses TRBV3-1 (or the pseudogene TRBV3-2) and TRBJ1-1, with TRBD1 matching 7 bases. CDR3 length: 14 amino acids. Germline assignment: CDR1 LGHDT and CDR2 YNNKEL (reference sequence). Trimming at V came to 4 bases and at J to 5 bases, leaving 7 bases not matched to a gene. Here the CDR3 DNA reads TGTGCCAGCAGCCCCCTGGACAGGAGGACTGAAGCTTTCTTT. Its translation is CASSPLDRRTEAFF.

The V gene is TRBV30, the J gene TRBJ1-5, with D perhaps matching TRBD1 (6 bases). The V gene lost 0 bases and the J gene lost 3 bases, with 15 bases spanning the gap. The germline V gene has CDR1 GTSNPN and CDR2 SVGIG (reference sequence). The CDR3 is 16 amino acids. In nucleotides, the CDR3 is TGTGCCTGGAGTGTAGAAGGTAGGGGGAACAATCAGCCCCAGCATTTT. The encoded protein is CAWSVEGRGNNQPQHF.

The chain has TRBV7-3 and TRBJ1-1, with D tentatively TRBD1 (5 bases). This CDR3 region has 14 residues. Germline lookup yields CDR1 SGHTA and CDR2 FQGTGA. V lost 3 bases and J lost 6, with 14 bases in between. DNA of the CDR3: TGTGCCAGCAGCTTGTCCGGACATGTCTCTGAAGCTTTCTTT. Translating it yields CASSLSGHVSEAFF.

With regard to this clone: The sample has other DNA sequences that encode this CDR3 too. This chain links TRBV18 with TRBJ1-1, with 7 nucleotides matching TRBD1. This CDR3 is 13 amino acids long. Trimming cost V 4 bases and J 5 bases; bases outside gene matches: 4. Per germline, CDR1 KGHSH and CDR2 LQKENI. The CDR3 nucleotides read TGTGCCAGCTCACGAGGGGGCGATACTGAAGCTTTCTTT. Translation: CASSRGGDTEAFF.

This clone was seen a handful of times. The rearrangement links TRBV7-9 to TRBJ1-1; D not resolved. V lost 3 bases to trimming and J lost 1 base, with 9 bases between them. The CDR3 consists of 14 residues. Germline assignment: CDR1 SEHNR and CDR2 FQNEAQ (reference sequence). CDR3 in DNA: TGTGCCAGCAGCTTGGATTGGGCGAACACTGAAGCTTTCTTT. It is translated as CASSLDWANTEAFF.

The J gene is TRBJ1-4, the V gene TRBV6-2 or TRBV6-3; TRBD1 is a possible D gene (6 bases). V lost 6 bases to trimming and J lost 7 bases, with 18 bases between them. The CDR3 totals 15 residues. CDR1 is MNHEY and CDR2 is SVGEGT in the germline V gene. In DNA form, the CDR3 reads TGTGCCAGCAGCGGATACAGGGTCCGTGGTGAAAAACTGTTTTTT. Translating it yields CASSGYRVRGEKLFF.

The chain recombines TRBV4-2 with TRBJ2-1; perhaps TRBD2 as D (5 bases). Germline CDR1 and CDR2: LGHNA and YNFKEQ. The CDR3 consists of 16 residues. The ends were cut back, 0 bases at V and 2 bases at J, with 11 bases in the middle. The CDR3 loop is CASSQDRLQTYNEQFF. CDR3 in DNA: TGTGCCAGCAGCCAAGATCGACTACAAACCTACAATGAGCAGTTCTTC.